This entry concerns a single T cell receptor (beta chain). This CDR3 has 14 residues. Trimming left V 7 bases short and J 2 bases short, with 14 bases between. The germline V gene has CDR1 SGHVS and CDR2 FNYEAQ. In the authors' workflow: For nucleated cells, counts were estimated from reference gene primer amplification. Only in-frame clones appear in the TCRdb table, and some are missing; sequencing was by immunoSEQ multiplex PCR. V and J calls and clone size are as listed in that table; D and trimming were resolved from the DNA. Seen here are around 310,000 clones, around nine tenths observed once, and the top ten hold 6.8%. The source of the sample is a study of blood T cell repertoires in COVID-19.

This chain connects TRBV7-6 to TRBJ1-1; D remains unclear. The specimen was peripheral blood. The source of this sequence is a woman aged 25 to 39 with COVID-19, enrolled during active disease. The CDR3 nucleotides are TGTGCCAGCACCGTCATGGAGCTAAACACTGAAGCTTTCTTT. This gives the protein CASTVMELNTEAFF.